The T cell receptor beta chain under discussion was sequenced for a study of PD-L1 blockade in urothelial cancer. Whole-study context: Blood yielded a median of approximately 130,000 T cells per sample.

Added to each PCR by spiking were synthetic TCR analog templates. Repertoires were generated with immunoSEQ multiplex PCR, while TCRdb's copy carries only in-frame clones and drops some. Among under 55,000 clones listed, approximately 80% were seen once. CDR3 length: 15 amino acids. Per the germline V gene, CDR1 is LNHDA and CDR2 is SQIVND (reference sequence). Trimming removed 3 bases at V and 12 bases at J, with 21 bases between. The starting material was PBMCs, obtained around atezolizumab (anti-PD-L1) treatment. V and J are TRBV19 and TRBJ1-5; the D gene is possibly TRBD1 (5 bases). The receptor comes from a man aged 35 to 55 with urothelial cancer. The CDR3 coding sequence is TGTGCCAGTAGTATCTTGGACCTGGGTGGAAGGGGCCAGCATTTT. This translates into CASSILDLGGRGQHF.